What follows is one TCR beta chain and its context. Donors of Cohort 3 who recovered were those that had two negative PCRs, clearance, or symptom resolution. The V end lost 3 bases, the J end lost 0 bases, and 8 bases lay between the germline ends. Germline V gene sequence: CDR1 SGHAT, CDR2 FQNNGV. The CDR3 has 14 residues. In the authors' workflow: It was from reference gene primer amplification that nucleated cell counts were estimated. The table came from immunoSEQ multiplex PCR; TCRdb's copy has only in-frame clones and leaves some out. Clonal size and the V and J genes are those of that table, whereas D and trimming came from the DNA. This table has roughly 380,000 clones, roughly 86% appearing once. These data originate in a study of blood T cell repertoires in COVID-19. Looking at the study overall: COVID-19 samples from acute and convalescent phases originated in the United States, Italy and Spain. T cells, B-cell-depleted T cells, or PBMCs provided the cDNA or gDNA that served as material.

This sequence joins TRBV11-2 and TRBJ1-1; no firm D call. The TCR comes from a man aged 25 to 45 who had recovered from COVID-19. Sequenced: PBMCs or T cells enriched from blood (not recorded which). Here the CDR3 reads CASSFQDVNTEAFF. CDR3 nucleotides: TGTGCCAGCAGCTTCCAGGATGTGAACACTGAAGCTTTCTTT.